Only a few counts were recorded for the clone carrying this TCR beta chain. Its antigen remains unknown. RNA transcripts gave rise to amplified TCR beta CDR3 regions. The HTBI primer set drove a first-round RT-PCR of the TCR CDR3. MiXCR, run by TCRdb on the multiplex PCR reads, gives a single entry per CDR3 protein. The data show a few hundred thousand distinct CDR3 sequences, roughly 13% seen once. These data originate in a study of T cells in Graves' hyperthyroidism and ophthalmopathy. The study's findings and limits: A model using 13 V-J features told ophthalmopathy apart from stable hyperthyroidism.

The CDR3 consists of 13 residues. The V gene lost 4 bases and the J gene lost 7 bases, with 10 bases spanning the gap. The germline CDR1 and CDR2 sequences are MNHNS and SASEGT. What was sequenced was blood. V usage is TRBV6-1 and J usage is TRBJ1-4, with D maybe TRBD1 (5 bases). This TCR derives from a woman between 18 and 29 years old with Graves' hyperthyroidism. The CDR3 is CASSARESEKLFF. In nucleotides, the CDR3 is TGTGCCAGCAGTGCCAGGGAATCTGAAAAACTGTTTTTT.